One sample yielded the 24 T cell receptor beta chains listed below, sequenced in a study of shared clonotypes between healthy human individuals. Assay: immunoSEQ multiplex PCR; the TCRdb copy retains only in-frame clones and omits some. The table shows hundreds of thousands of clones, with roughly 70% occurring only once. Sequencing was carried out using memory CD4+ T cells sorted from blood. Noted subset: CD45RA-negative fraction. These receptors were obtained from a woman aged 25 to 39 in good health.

The DNA for the CDR3 is TGTGCCTCGGGCGACTACACTGAAGCTTTCTTT. Translated, it gives CASGDYTEAFF. The V and J genes are TRBV18 and TRBJ1-1, with no clear D. The CDR3 consists of 11 residues. The germline V and J ends were trimmed by 11 bases and 3 bases, with 10 bases remaining between them. CDR1 KGHSH and CDR2 LQKENI come from the germline V gene.

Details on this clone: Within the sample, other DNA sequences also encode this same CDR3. CDR3 in amino acids: CSVGEGSNQPQHF. The DNA for the CDR3 is TGCAGCGTTGGAGAGGGAAGCAATCAGCCCCAGCATTTT. This chain connects TRBV29-1 to TRBJ1-5; D unresolved. The germline V gene has CDR1 SQVTM and CDR2 ANQGSEA. The CDR3 has 13 amino acids. V was pared by 4 bases and J by 1 base, with 8 bases between. The entire variable domain, with the rest obtained from reference TRBV29-1 and TRBJ1-5, is as follows: SAVISQKPSRDICQRGTSLTIQCQVDSQVTMMFWYRQQPGQSLTLIATANQGSEATYESGFVIDKFPISRPNLTFSTLTVSNMSPEDSSIYLCSVGEGSNQPQHFGDGTRLSIL.

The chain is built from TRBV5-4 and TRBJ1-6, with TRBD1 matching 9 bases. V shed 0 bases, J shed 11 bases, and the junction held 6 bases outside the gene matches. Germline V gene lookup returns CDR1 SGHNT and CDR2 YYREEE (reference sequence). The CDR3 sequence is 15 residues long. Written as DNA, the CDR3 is TGTGCCAGCAGCTTGGGACAGGGGGAAGGTGCACCCCTCCACTTT. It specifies CASSLGQGEGAPLHF.

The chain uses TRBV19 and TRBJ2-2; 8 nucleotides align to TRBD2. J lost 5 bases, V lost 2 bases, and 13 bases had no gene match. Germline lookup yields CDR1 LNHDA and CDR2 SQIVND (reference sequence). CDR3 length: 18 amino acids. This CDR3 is CASSIRLAGLAGTGELFF. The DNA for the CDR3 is TGTGCCAGTAGTATAAGGCTAGCGGGTCTGGCTGGGACCGGGGAGCTGTTTTTT.

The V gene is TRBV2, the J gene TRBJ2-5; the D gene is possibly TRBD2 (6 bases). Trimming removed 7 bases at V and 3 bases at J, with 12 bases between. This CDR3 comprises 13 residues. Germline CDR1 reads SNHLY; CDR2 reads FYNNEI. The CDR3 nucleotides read TGTGCCAGCAACCTCCAGCGGGAAGAGACCCAGTACTTC. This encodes CASNLQREETQYF.

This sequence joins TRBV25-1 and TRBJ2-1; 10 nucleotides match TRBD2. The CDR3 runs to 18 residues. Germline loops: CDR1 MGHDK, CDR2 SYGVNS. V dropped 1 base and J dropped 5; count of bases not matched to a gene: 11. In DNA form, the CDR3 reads TGTGCCAGCAGTGAATTTCGTAGGGCTAGCGGGAGCGACAATGAGCAGTTCTTC. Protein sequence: CASSEFRRASGSDNEQFF.

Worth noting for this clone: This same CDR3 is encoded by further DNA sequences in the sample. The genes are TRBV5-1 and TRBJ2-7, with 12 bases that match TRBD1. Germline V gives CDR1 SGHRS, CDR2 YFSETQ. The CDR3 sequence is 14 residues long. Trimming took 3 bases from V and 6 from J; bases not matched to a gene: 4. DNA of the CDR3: TGCGCCAGCAGCTCGGGGACAGGGGGCCTCGAGCAGTACTTC. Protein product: CASSSGTGGLEQYF.

The CDR3 here is CASSQGFQGTFF. The CDR3 bases are TGTGCCAGCTCCCAAGGATTCCAGGGGACTTTCTTT. The V gene is TRBV18, the J gene TRBJ1-1; D perhaps matches TRBD1 (6 bases). Trimming pared 6 bases from V and 12 bases from J, leaving 17 bases between. CDR1 KGHSH and CDR2 LQKENI come from the germline V gene. This CDR3 is built from 12 residues.

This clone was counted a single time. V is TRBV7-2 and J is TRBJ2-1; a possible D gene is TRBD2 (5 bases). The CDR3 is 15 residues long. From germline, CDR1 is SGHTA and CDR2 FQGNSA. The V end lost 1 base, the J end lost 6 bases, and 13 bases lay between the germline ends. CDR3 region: CASSLGGGRSNEQFF. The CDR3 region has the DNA TGTGCCAGCAGCTTAGGAGGAGGAAGAAGCAATGAGCAGTTCTTC. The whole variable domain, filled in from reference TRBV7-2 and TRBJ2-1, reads GAGVSQSPSNKVTEKGKDVELRCDPISGHTALYWYRQSLGQGLEFLIYFQGNSAPDKSGLPSDRFSAERTGGSVSTLTIQRTQQEDSAVYLCASSLGGGRSNEQFFGPGTRLTVL.

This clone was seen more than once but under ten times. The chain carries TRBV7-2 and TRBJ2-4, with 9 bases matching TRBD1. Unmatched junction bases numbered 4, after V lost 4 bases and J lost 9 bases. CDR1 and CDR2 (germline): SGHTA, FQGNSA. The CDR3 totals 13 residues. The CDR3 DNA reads TGTGCCAGCAGCTCAGGGACAGGGATCATTCAGTACTTC. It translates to CASSSGTGIIQYF. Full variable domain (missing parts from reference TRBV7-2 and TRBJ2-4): GAGVSQSPSNKVTEKGKDVELRCDPISGHTALYWYRQSLGQGLEFLIYFQGNSAPDKSGLPSDRFSAERTGGSVSTLTIQRTQQEDSAVYLCASSSGTGIIQYFGAGTRLSVL.

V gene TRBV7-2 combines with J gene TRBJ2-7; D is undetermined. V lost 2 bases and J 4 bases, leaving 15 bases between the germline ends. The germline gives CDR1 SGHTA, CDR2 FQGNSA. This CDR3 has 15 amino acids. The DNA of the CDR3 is TGTGCCAGCAGCTTAAAAGTCCTACCCGTATACGAGCAGTACTTC. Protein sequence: CASSLKVLPVYEQYF.

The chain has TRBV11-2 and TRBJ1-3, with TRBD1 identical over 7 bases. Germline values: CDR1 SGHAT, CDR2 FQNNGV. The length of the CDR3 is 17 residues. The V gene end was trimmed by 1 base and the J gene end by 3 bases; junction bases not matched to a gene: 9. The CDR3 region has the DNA TGTGCCAGCAGCTTAGCTTCGACAGGGCATTTTGGAAACACCATATATTTT. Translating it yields CASSLASTGHFGNTIYF.

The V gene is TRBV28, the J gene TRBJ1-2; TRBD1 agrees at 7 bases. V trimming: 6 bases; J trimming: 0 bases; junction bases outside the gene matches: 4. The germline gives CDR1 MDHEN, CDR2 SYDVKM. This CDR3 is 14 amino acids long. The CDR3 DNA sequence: TGTGCCAGCAGAAGACAGGGAACTAACTATGGCTACACCTTC. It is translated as CASRRQGTNYGYTF.

CDR3 DNA: TGCGCCAGCAGCTTGTGGAAGGGCGGAGAAACTGAAGCTTTCTTT. Its protein is CASSLWKGGETEAFF. The chain uses TRBV5-1 and TRBJ1-1; D is unresolved. CDR1 is SGHRS and CDR2 is YFSETQ in the germline V gene. The CDR3 consists of 15 residues. Trimming left V 1 base short and J 5 bases short, with 15 bases between. The full variable domain, with the rest looked up from reference TRBV5-1 and TRBJ1-1, is KAGVTQTPRYLIKTRGQQVTLSCSPISGHRSVSWYQQTPGQGLQFLFEYFSETQRNKGNFPGRFSGRQFSNSRSEMNVSTLELGDSALYLCASSLWKGGETEAFFGQGTRLTVV.

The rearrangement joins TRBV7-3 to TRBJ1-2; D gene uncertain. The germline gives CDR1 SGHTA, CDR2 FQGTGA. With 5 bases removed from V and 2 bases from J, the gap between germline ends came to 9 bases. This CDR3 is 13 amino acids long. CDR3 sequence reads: CASSPGRNYGYTF. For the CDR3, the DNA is TGTGCCAGCAGCCCCGGACGGAACTATGGCTACACCTTC.

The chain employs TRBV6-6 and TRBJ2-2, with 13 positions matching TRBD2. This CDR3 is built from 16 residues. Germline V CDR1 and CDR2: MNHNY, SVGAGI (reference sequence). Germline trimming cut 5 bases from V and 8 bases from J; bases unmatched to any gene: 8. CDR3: CASSTTSGRASGELFF. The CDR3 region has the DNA TGTGCCAGCAGTACCACTAGCGGGAGGGCCTCTGGGGAGCTGTTTTTT.

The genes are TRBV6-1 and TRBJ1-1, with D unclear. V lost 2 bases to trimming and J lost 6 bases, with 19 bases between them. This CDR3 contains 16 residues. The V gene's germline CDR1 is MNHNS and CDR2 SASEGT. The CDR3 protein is CASSEPHTPSKAEAFF. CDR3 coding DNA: TGTGCCAGCAGTGAACCCCATACACCAAGCAAGGCTGAAGCTTTCTTT.

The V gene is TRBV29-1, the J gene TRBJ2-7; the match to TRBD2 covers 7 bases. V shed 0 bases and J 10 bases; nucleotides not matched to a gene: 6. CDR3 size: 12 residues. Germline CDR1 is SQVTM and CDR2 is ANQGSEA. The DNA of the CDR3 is TGCAGCGTTGAAGATGCTGGGAGGGAACAGTACTTC. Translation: CSVEDAGREQYF.

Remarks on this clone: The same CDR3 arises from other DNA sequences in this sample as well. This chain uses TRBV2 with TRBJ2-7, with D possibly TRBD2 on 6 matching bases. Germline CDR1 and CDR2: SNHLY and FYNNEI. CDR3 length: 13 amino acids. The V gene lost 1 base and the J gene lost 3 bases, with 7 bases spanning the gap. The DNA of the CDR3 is TGTGCCAGCAGTGAAGAGGGAGGCTACGAGCAGTACTTC. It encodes CASSEEGGYEQYF.

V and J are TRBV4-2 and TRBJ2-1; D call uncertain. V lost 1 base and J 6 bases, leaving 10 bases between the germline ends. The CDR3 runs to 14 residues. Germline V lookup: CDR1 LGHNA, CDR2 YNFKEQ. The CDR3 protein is CASSQAPNGNEQFF. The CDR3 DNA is TGTGCCAGCAGCCAAGCCCCAAATGGCAATGAGCAGTTCTTC.

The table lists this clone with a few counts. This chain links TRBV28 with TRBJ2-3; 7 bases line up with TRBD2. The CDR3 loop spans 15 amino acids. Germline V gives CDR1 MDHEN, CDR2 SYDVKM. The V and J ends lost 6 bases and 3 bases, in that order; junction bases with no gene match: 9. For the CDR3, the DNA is TGTGCCAGCAGCCGGGCGGGAGATGGGACAGATACGCAGTATTTT. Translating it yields CASSRAGDGTDTQYF.

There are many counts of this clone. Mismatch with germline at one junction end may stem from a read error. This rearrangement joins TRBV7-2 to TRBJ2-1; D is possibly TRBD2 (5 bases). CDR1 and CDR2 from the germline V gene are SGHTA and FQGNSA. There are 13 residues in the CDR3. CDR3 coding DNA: TGTGCCAGCAGCCCCGCGGTAGGATCTAGCCGAGTCTTC. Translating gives CASSPAVGSSRVF.

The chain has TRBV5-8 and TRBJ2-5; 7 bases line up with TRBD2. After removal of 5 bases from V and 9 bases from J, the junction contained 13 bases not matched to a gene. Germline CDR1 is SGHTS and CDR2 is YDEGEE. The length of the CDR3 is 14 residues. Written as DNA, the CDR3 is TGTGCCAGCAGTCGTCGGGACTACCAAACGGCCCAGTACTTC. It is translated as CASSRRDYQTAQYF.

Here the CDR3 reads CAGIRAEGVDTQYF. The DNA of the CDR3 is TGTGCCGGAATACGCGCCGAAGGGGTAGATACGCAGTATTTT. The V and J genes are TRBV2 and TRBJ2-3; TRBD1 is a possible D gene (5 bases). The CDR3 has 14 amino acids. Trimming removed 11 bases from V and 5 bases from J, with 20 bases in between. The germline gives CDR1 SNHLY, CDR2 FYNNEI. The whole variable domain, filled in from reference TRBV2 and TRBJ2-3, reads EPEVTQTPSHQVTQMGQEVILRCVPISNHLYFYWYRQILGQKVEFLVSFYNNEISEKSEIFDDQFSVERPDGSNFTLKIRSTKLEDSAMYFCAGIRAEGVDTQYFGPGTRLTVL.